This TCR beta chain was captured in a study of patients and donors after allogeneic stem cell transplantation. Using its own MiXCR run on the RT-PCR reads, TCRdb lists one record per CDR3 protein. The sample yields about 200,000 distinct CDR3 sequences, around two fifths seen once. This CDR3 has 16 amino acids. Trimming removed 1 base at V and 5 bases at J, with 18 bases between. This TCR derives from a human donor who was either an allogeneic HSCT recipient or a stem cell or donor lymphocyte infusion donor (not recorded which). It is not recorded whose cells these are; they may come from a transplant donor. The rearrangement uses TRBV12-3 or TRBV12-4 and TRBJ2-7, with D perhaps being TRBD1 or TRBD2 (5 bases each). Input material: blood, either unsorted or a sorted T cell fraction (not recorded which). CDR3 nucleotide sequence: TGTGCCAGCAGTTTAGAAGCCCGGTATAGGGGAGACGAGCAGTACTTC. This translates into CASSLEARYRGDEQYF.